Listed below are T cell receptor beta chains from one sample, sequenced in a study of blood T cell repertoires in COVID-19. Only in-frame clones appear in the TCRdb table, and some are missing; sequencing was by immunoSEQ multiplex PCR. This table holds roughly 60,000 clones, roughly 80% found once. Sequenced input: peripheral blood. These receptors originate from a human donor in a cohort sampled during active or convalescent COVID-19. Both conserved end residues are part of each CDR3. The order of the fields is clone size, V gene, J gene, D gene, CDR3 protein, CDR3 DNA. The D gene is left open where the match is weak. Only some rows state a clone size, as once, few, many or a class for expanded clones.

few	TRBV5-1	TRBJ1-2	NA	CASSPGEGLGGYTF	TGCGCCAGCAGCCCCGGGGAGGGTTTGGGCGGCTACACCTTC
NA	TRBV4-3	TRBJ1-2	NA	CASSQDRGPGGVYGYTF	TGCGCCAGCAGCCAAGATCGGGGGCCGGGAGGGGTCTATGGCTACACCTTC
NA	TRBV5-8	TRBJ1-2	NA	CASSLGRAYGYTF	TGTGCCAGCAGCTTGGGCAGGGCGTATGGCTACACCTTC
NA	TRBV4-1	TRBJ1-5	NA	CASSQDGTVNQPQHF	TGCGCCAGCAGCCAAGATGGAACAGTCAATCAGCCCCAGCATTTT
NA	TRBV10-2	TRBJ1-3	NA	CASSDLLSGNTIYF	TGCGCCAGCAGTGATCTCCTCTCTGGAAACACCATATATTTT
NA	TRBV12-3/TRBV12-4	TRBJ2-7	NA	CASSLGGFYEQYF	TGTGCCAGCAGTTTGGGCGGGTTCTACGAGCAGTACTTC
NA	TRBV4-1	TRBJ1-3	NA	CASSQVWEAGNTIYF	TGCGCCAGCAGCCAAGTTTGGGAGGCTGGAAACACCATATATTTT
NA	TRBV18	TRBJ2-7	NA	CASSPRAGIPYEQYF	TGTGCCAGCTCTCCCCGGGCGGGGATCCCCTACGAGCAGTACTTC
NA	TRBV29-1	TRBJ1-2	TRBD1	CSVPDRGQGYTF	TGCAGCGTCCCCGACAGGGGGCAAGGCTACACCTTC
NA	TRBV7-2	TRBJ1-1	NA	CASRQQENTEAFF	TGTGCCAGCAGGCAACAGGAGAACACTGAAGCTTTCTTT
NA	TRBV19	TRBJ1-5	NA	CASSPSLSAGGNQPQHF	TGTGCCAGTAGCCCTTCTCTTTCGGCAGGGGGCAATCAGCCCCAGCATTTT
NA	TRBV4-3	TRBJ2-3	TRBD2	CASSRPGLAGFRDTQYF	TGCGCCAGCAGCCGCCCGGGGCTAGCGGGGTTCCGAGATACGCAGTATTTT
NA	TRBV6-4	TRBJ1-6	NA	CASSEAGTFNSPLHF	TGTGCCAGCAGTGAGGCAGGAACCTTTAATTCACCCCTCCACTTT
NA	TRBV19	TRBJ2-3	TRBD1	CASNPGTGGYHTQYF	TGTGCCAGTAACCCTGGGACAGGGGGCTATCATACGCAGTATTTT
NA	TRBV18	TRBJ1-2	NA	CASSPTGTKGYTF	TGTGCCAGCTCACCCACAGGGACGAAGGGCTACACCTTC
few	TRBV4-3	TRBJ1-2	TRBD1	CASSQGGDRGHGGYTF	TGCGCCAGCAGCCAAGGAGGGGACAGGGGGCATGGTGGCTACACCTTC
NA	TRBV9	TRBJ1-1	NA	CASSAREGIAEAFF	TGTGCCAGCAGTGCCCGTGAGGGAATCGCTGAAGCTTTCTTT
NA	TRBV15	TRBJ2-2	NA	CATRGDFRTGELFF	TGTGCCACCAGGGGGGACTTCCGCACCGGGGAGCTGTTTTTT
NA	TRBV6-5	TRBJ1-1	TRBD1	CASTLDRVGTEAFF	TGTGCCAGCACCCTGGACAGGGTAGGGACTGAAGCTTTCTTT
many	TRBV7-8	TRBJ2-7	NA	CASSLEGLRYEQYF	TGTGCCAGCAGCTTAGAGGGACTCAGATACGAGCAGTACTTC
NA	TRBV14	TRBJ1-1	NA	CASSLLQGVTEAFF	TGTGCCAGCAGCCTCCTCCAAGGGGTAACTGAAGCTTTCTTT
NA	TRBV7-8	TRBJ2-3	NA	CASSLAQNPNTDTQYF	TGTGCCAGCAGCTTAGCGCAGAACCCGAACACAGATACGCAGTATTTT
NA	TRBV9	TRBJ2-6	NA	CASSGLGASSGANVLTF	TGTGCCAGCAGTGGTTTGGGGGCTAGCTCTGGGGCCAACGTCCTGACTTTC
NA	TRBV5-4	TRBJ1-5	TRBD1	CASSPDRGEQPQHF	TGTGCCAGCAGCCCGGACAGGGGGGAACAGCCCCAGCATTTT
NA	TRBV3-1/TRBV3-2	TRBJ2-5	NA	CASSQRSNSLYQETQYF	TGTGCCAGCAGCCAAAGAAGTAACTCCCTGTACCAAGAGACCCAGTACTTC
NA	TRBV29-1	TRBJ1-5	NA	CSVGGPGTQHF	TGCAGCGTGGGGGGGCCGGGCACCCAGCATTTT
few	TRBV7-9	TRBJ1-2	NA	CASSPGELGYTF	TGTGCCAGCAGCCCGGGGGAGCTTGGCTACACCTTC
NA	TRBV7-2	TRBJ2-5	NA	CASSLARAGETQYF	TGTGCCAGCAGCTTAGCCAGGGCCGGGGAGACCCAGTACTTC
NA	TRBV5-5	TRBJ1-4	TRBD1	CASSLGGTANEKLFF	TGTGCCAGCAGCTTGGGAGGGACAGCTAATGAAAAACTGTTTTTT
NA	TRBV4-3	TRBJ2-3	NA	CASSQDRTGTDTQYF	TGCGCCAGCAGCCAAGATAGAACGGGCACAGATACGCAGTATTTT
NA	TRBV5-1	TRBJ1-1	TRBD1	CASSFQDRGPNTEAFF	TGCGCCAGCAGCTTCCAGGACAGGGGGCCGAACACTGAAGCTTTCTTT
NA	TRBV30	TRBJ1-1	NA	CAWSANQGMNTEAFF	TGTGCCTGGAGTGCCAACCAGGGGATGAACACTGAAGCTTTCTTT
NA	TRBV19	TRBJ1-1	TRBD1	CASIQGGFTEAFF	TGTGCCAGTATCCAGGGGGGATTCACTGAAGCTTTCTTT
NA	TRBV7-2	TRBJ2-3	NA	CASSFRDFTDTQYF	TGTGCCAGCAGCTTCAGGGACTTCACAGATACGCAGTATTTT
NA	TRBV7-2	TRBJ2-5	TRBD1	CASSLPSGQQETQYF	TGTGCCAGCAGCTTACCTTCGGGACAGCAAGAGACCCAGTACTTC
NA	TRBV11-2	TRBJ2-3	NA	CASSLPRTVASSTDTQYF	TGTGCCAGCAGCTTGCCAAGGACAGTTGCTTCTAGCACAGATACGCAGTATTTT
NA	TRBV11-3	TRBJ2-3	TRBD1	CASSFGQGTSTDTQYF	TGTGCCAGCAGCTTTGGACAGGGCACAAGCACAGATACGCAGTATTTT
NA	TRBV10-3	TRBJ1-1	NA	CAISRDFSTEAFF	TGTGCCATCAGTAGGGACTTTAGCACTGAAGCTTTCTTT
once	TRBV2	TRBJ1-4	TRBD1	CASNVRGPATNEKLFF	TGTGCCAGCAACGTCAGGGGGCCTGCAACTAATGAAAAACTGTTTTTT
few	TRBV6-5	TRBJ1-1	TRBD1	CASRETGGTEAFF	TGTGCCAGCAGGGAGACAGGGGGCACTGAAGCTTTCTTT
NA	TRBV19	TRBJ1-6	TRBD1	CASTRDRDNSPLHF	TGTGCCAGTACTAGGGACAGGGATAATTCACCCCTCCACTTT
NA	TRBV30	TRBJ1-5	TRBD1	CAWAGTANIPDQPQHF	TGTGCCTGGGCCGGGACAGCCAATATCCCCGATCAGCCCCAGCATTTT
NA	TRBV5-1	TRBJ1-2	TRBD1	CASSLTGTGSDGYTF	TGCGCCAGCAGCTTGACCGGGACAGGGTCAGATGGCTACACCTTC
NA	TRBV9	TRBJ2-7	TRBD2	CASSHSSGGYEQYF	TGTGCCAGCAGTCATTCTAGCGGGGGGTACGAGCAGTACTTC
few	TRBV4-3	TRBJ2-3	TRBD2	CASSQSPAAGVPDTQYF	TGCGCCAGCAGCCAAAGCCCGGCAGCGGGGGTCCCAGATACGCAGTATTTT
NA	TRBV4-3	TRBJ2-5	NA	CASSQDRGWETQYF	TGCGCCAGCAGCCAAGATCGGGGGTGGGAGACCCAGTACTTC
once	TRBV6-2/TRBV6-3	TRBJ1-5	TRBD1	CASSLDRGLSQPQHF	TGTGCCAGCAGCTTGGACAGGGGGCTATCTCAGCCCCAGCATTTT
NA	TRBV6-5	TRBJ1-1	NA	CASSFRGTEAFF	TGTGCCAGCAGTTTCAGGGGCACTGAAGCTTTCTTT